This TCR beta chain was obtained from a study of T-cell memory formation after mild COVID-19. Study-wide results and limits: Pre-infection memory carried some responding clones, suggesting that cross-reactive memory joined. Second-wave clones with a day 37 peak had unconfirmed SARS-CoV-2 specificity. Chiefly within CM and EM were the contracting CD4+ clones; CD8+ ones were within EMRA.

The table lists this clonotype with a few counts. Its antigen remains unknown. Germline values: CDR1 DFQATT, CDR2 SNEGSKA (reference sequence). The CDR3 loop spans 15 amino acids. V was cut by 3 bases and J by 0 bases, with 13 bases left in between. TCRdb passed the 5' RACE reads through MiXCR, listing each CDR3 protein once. The table lists fewer than 600,000 distinct CDR3 sequences, about 20% of them singletons. This chain links TRBV20-1 with TRBJ2-3; D could derive from TRBD1 or TRBD2 (6 bases each). The origin of this receptor is an adult woman who had mild COVID-19 (a few samples of this study predate the infection). Cell type and time point are not known. Material for sequencing was PBMCs or a T cell subset sorted from them (not recorded which). The CDR3 DNA reads as TGCAGTGCTAGTTCGGGGGCCACTAGCACAGATACGCAGTATTTT. This encodes CSASSGATSTDTQYF.